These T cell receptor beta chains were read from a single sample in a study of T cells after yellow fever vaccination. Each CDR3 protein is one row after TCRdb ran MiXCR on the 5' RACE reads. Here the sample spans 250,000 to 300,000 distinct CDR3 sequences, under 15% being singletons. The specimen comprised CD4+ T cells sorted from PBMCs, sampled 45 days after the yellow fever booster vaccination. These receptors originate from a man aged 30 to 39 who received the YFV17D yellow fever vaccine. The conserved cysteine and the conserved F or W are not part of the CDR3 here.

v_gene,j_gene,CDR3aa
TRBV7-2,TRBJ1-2,ASSQSASSNYGYT
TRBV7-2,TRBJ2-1,ASSLALAGDEQF
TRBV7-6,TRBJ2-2,ASSLGTSGIPGELF
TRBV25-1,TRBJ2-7,ASSGDKKGEQY
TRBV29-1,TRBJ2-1,SGSRGGSYNEQF
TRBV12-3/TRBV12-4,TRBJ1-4,ASGRGELANEKLF
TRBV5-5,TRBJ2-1,ASSHASGGTYNEQF
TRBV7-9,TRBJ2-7,ASSFRTESYEQY
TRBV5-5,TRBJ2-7,ASSSRTSGSQTYEQY
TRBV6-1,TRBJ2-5,ASSPYDSQETQY
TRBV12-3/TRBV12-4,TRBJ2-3,ASSFRGDPLTCTQY
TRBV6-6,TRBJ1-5,ASSYGQLGGNQPQH
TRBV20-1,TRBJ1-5,SARDRFSNQPQH
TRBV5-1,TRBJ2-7,ASRLNNRQSYEQY
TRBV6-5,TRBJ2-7,ASRAYSYEQY
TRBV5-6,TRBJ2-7,ASSLFLPTHEQY
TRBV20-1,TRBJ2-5,SASSGRGRETQY
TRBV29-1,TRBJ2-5,SVAGGLETQY
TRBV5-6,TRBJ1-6,ASSLTVSYNSPLH
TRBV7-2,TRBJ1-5,ASSLRGGQPQH
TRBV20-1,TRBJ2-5,SQGRGETQY
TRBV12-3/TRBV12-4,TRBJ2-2,ASSTRQGSGELF
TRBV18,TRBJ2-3,ASSPPSRFTDTQY
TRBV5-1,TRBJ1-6,ASSSRDSIFNSPLH
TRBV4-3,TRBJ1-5,ASSQDQGGNQPQH
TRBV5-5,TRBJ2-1,ASSPTGGTYNEQF
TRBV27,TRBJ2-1,ASSLAGLLTYNEQF
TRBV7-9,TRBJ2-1,ASSLVSDSYNEQF
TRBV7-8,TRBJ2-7,ASSLEGSGRAGGYEQY
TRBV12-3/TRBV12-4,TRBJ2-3,ASSPGRNTDTQY
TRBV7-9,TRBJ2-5,ASSLEVETQY
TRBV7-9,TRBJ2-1,ASSFWPTGEEYNEQF
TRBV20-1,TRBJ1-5,SAIGQGASNQPQH
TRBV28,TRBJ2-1,ASSSPQREGHNEQF
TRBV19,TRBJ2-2,ASSLQGVTTGELF
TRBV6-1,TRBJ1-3,ASVPSPGKGNTIY
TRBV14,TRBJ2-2,ASSQLAGTSRYTGELF
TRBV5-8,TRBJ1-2,ASAMEQSGGYT
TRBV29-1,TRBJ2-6,SVAGPSGANVLT
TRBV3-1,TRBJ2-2,ASSQGYSGELF
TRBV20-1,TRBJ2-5,SARTSGQETQY
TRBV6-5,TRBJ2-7,ASSYAGTSGRSRAYEQY
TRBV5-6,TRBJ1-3,ASSEDPYSGNTIY
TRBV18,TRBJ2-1,ASSPLGTGSYNEQF
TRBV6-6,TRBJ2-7,ASSRETYEQY